Reported below is one T cell receptor beta chain. The data derive from a study of control samples from healthy donors and cancer patients. This CDR3 has 14 amino acids. The V and J ends lost 3 bases and 4 bases respectively, with 12 bases between them. CDR1 is LNHDA and CDR2 is SQIVND in the germline V gene (reference sequence). The data were produced by immunoSEQ multiplex PCR, yet TCRdb's version contains in-frame clones alone and is incomplete. Among about 94,000 clones listed, 90% were seen once. The rearrangement joins TRBV19 to TRBJ1-2; no definite D call. The sample consisted of blood. This TCR was sampled from a woman in her late teens or twenties in good health. The CDR3 sequence: CASSINSESYGYTF. As DNA, the CDR3 is TGTGCCAGTAGTATCAACTCAGAGAGCTATGGCTACACCTTC.